This T cell receptor (beta chain) was recorded in a study of PD-L1 blockade in urothelial cancer. In the study overall: Male sex and bladder-origin urothelial cancer characterized about 90% of the 29 patients. Once treatment had started, blood was analyzed at 3 weeks (second dose) and again at 6 weeks.

TCR analog templates of synthetic origin were spiked into each PCR. Sequencing used immunoSEQ multiplex PCR; TCRdb keeps in-frame clones, though not all of them. Of 43,000 or so clones detected, around 80% appear once; the ten largest clones hold roughly 17%. V gave up 4 bases and J gave up 8 bases, with 14 bases separating them. Germline V lookup: CDR1 SNHLY, CDR2 FYNNEI. CDR3 length equals 13 residues. This sample's time point: pretreatment peripheral blood. Each patient supplied 1 to 8 pretreatment and on-treatment samples. The sequenced sample was PBMCs, obtained around atezolizumab (anti-PD-L1) treatment. The chain joins TRBV2 to TRBJ1-2; TRBD1 might be the D (5 bases). The receptor was isolated from a man in his sixties with urothelial cancer. Here the CDR3 reads CASSVQAQEGYTF. The CDR3 region has the DNA TGTGCCAGCAGTGTACAGGCTCAGGAAGGCTACACCTTC.